These 32 T cell receptor beta chains were sequenced from one sample in a study of beta chain features in type 1 diabetes (dated by TCRdb to 2016 to 2019). These TCRs' antigens remain unknown. The investigation overall reported the following: A moderate but significant shortening of TCRB CDR3 length was observed in type 1 diabetes patients in all four CD4+ subsets.

The protocol used for the library was the immunoSEQ multiplex PCR assay. The entire isolated RNA was reverse transcribed using the High Capacity cDNA Reverse Transcription Kit, and thus expressed TCRB transcripts were sequenced. This is the immuneACCESS table as TCRdb keeps it, with only in-frame sequences that have V and J called. A part of the clones is gone; compared with another copy, unresolved V genes explain less than half, and the rest is unexplained. This sample has roughly 180,000 clones in its table, and over 6% of those were observed once. The top ten hold 0.5% of the sample. Material: central memory CD4+ T cells from blood. The origin of the receptors is a man aged 18 to 30 with type 1 diabetes.

The V gene is TRBV7-8, the J gene TRBJ2-7; D perhaps matches TRBD1 (6 bases). Germline assignment: CDR1 SGHVS and CDR2 FQNEAQ. The CDR3 loop spans 17 amino acids. Trimming pared 3 bases from V and 3 bases from J, leaving 21 bases between. CDR3 bases: TGTGCCAGCAGCTTGAACCACGCCAGGGGATGGAGCTACGAGCAGTACTTC. Translation gives CASSLNHARGWSYEQYF.

This clone was picked up a small number of times. This chain joins TRBV4-3 and TRBJ1-3, with 8 positions matching TRBD1. Germline V gives CDR1 LGHNA, CDR2 YSLEER. V shed 0 bases and J 4 bases; nucleotides not matched to a gene: 5. The CDR3 sequence is 16 residues long. In DNA form, the CDR3 reads TGCGCCAGCAGCCAAGAGTTTCAGGGGGCAGGAAACACCATATATTTT. Residues: CASSQEFQGAGNTIYF.

This clone appeared a few times. This chain joins TRBV10-3 and TRBJ1-4; maybe TRBD1 (6 bases). CDR3 length equals 15 residues. Trimming pared 0 bases from V and 4 bases from J, leaving 9 bases between. CDR1 and CDR2 (germline): ENHRY, SYGVKD. The CDR3 reads CAISESTGFNEKLFF. The CDR3 bases are TGTGCCATCAGTGAGTCGACAGGTTTTAATGAAAAACTGTTTTTT.

The V gene is TRBV10-3, the J gene TRBJ2-5, with D unclear. The CDR3 has 14 amino acids. CDR1 is ENHRY, CDR2 SYGVKD, per germline. V lost 10 bases and J 1 base, leaving 16 bases between the germline ends. CDR3 region: CATSIRGTQETQYF. The CDR3 DNA follows: TGTGCCACGTCCATCCGCGGAACCCAAGAGACCCAGTACTTC.

Only a few counts were recorded for this clone. This chain links TRBV27 with TRBJ1-3; no definite D call. CDR1 and CDR2 from the germline V gene are MNHEY and SMNVEV (reference sequence). The CDR3 sequence is 15 residues long. V dropped 2 bases and J dropped 2 bases, with 10 bases sitting between them. In nucleotides, the CDR3 is TGTGCCAGCAGTTTAAACAGCGGGACTGGAAACACCATATATTTT. Translated: CASSLNSGTGNTIYF.

This clone was counted a few times. The chain uses TRBV19 and TRBJ1-2, with 7 positions matching TRBD1. The V gene's germline CDR1 is LNHDA and CDR2 SQIVND (reference sequence). Germline trimming cut 9 bases from V and 3 bases from J; bases unmatched to any gene: 7. This CDR3 spans 13 amino acids. For the CDR3, the DNA is TGTGCCAGCTCCCGCACAGGGGACTATGGCTACACCTTC. It is translated as CASSRTGDYGYTF. The full variable domain, in which reference TRBV19 and TRBJ1-2 provide the parts outside the CDR3, is DGGITQSPKYLFRKEGQNVTLSCEQNLNHDAMYWYRQDPGQGLRLIYYSQIVNDFQKGDIAEGYSVSREKKESFPLTVTSAQKNPTAFYLCASSRTGDYGYTFGSGTRLTVV.

This clone was seen at least ten times. The chain uses TRBV4-3 and TRBJ1-1; 7 bases match TRBD1. CDR1 and CDR2 from the germline V gene are LGHNA and YSLEER. With 9 bases clipped from V and 1 base from J, the junction kept 5 bases outside the gene matches. The CDR3 sequence is 13 residues long. This chain's CDR3 is CASQRDRNTEAFF. DNA of the CDR3: TGCGCCAGTCAACGGGACAGGAACACTGAAGCTTTCTTT.

This chain uses TRBV5-1 with TRBJ2-7; TRBD1 agrees at 9 bases. The CDR3 contains 14 residues. Losses at the gene ends were 4 bases for V and 5 bases for J; bases not matched to a gene: 7. Germline V CDR1 and CDR2: SGHRS, YFSETQ. The CDR3 coding sequence is TGCGCCAGCAGCGGCGGGACAGGGTTGGACGAGCAGTACTTC. It codes for CASSGGTGLDEQYF.

This CDR3 is CASSLPGRGNIQYF. Here the CDR3 DNA reads TGTGCCAGCAGCCTCCCCGGAAGGGGGAACATTCAGTACTTC. The gene calls are TRBV2 and TRBJ2-4, with D maybe TRBD1 (6 bases). Trimming pared 6 bases from V and 7 bases from J, leaving 16 bases between. CDR1 is SNHLY and CDR2 is FYNNEI in the germline V gene. The CDR3 is 14 amino acids.

This rearrangement joins TRBV4-3 to TRBJ2-1, with a possible D match to TRBD1 (6 bases). CDR3 length: 15 residues. With 1 base removed from V and 8 bases from J, the gap between germline ends came to 15 bases. In germline, CDR1 is LGHNA, CDR2 YSLEER. The CDR3 is CASSQGRAGVYEQFF. The CDR3 DNA follows: TGCGCCAGCAGCCAAGGTCGGGCAGGGGTCTATGAGCAGTTCTTC.

This clone came up a few times. The chain joins TRBV5-1 to TRBJ1-1; 8 bases are a match to TRBD1. This CDR3 is built from 15 residues. V lost 4 bases and J lost 3; bases outside the gene matches: 8. Germline V CDR1 and CDR2: SGHRS, YFSETQ. The chain's CDR3 is CASSPGQGAYTEAFF. The CDR3 region has the DNA TGCGCCAGCAGCCCAGGTCAGGGGGCGTACACTGAAGCTTTCTTT.

This clone was picked up a small number of times. V gene TRBV7-6 combines with J gene TRBJ1-2; a possible D gene is TRBD1 (6 bases). V was shortened by 1 base and J by 2 bases, with 11 bases between the two germline ends. CDR1 SGHVS and CDR2 FNYEAQ come from the germline V gene. This CDR3 is 15 amino acids long. The CDR3 coding sequence is TGTGCCAGCAGCTTAGGTTCAGGGGTGAACTATGGCTACACCTTC. It translates to CASSLGSGVNYGYTF.

This chain uses TRBV19 with TRBJ1-5, with a possible D match to TRBD1 (5 bases). The CDR3 has 16 amino acids. V was shortened by 3 bases and J by 4 bases, with 16 bases between the two germline ends. Germline assignment: CDR1 LNHDA and CDR2 SQIVND (reference sequence). CDR3 sequence reads: CASSILEGRANQPQHF. DNA of the CDR3: TGTGCCAGTAGTATCCTGGAGGGGCGGGCGAATCAGCCCCAGCATTTT.

V is TRBV27 and J is TRBJ2-2; D gene ambiguous. The length of the CDR3 is 13 residues. Trimming took 8 bases from V and 1 from J, leaving 8 bases between them. Germline CDR1 reads MNHEY; CDR2 reads SMNVEV (reference sequence). The CDR3 loop reads CASVSRNTGELFF. The DNA for the CDR3 is TGTGCCAGCGTGTCCAGGAACACCGGGGAGCTGTTTTTT.

This clone was recorded many times. The V gene is TRBV28, the J gene TRBJ2-6, with a weak D call TRBD1 (6 bases). The CDR3 is 15 residues long. V was shortened by 6 bases and J by 5 bases, with 14 bases between the two germline ends. The germline gives CDR1 MDHEN, CDR2 SYDVKM. The CDR3 DNA reads TGTGCCAGCAGCCCCAGGGGTCGTCGGGCCAACGTCCTGACTTTC. Translated: CASSPRGRRANVLTF.

This CDR3 is CASSPPAGYQETQYF. The CDR3 coding sequence is TGTGCCAGCTCACCCCCCGCGGGGTACCAAGAGACCCAGTACTTC. J is TRBJ2-5 and V is TRBV18, with D perhaps matching TRBD2 (6 bases). CDR3 length: 15 residues. V dropped 3 bases and J dropped 0 bases, with 11 bases sitting between them. Germline-derived CDR1 and CDR2 are KGHSH and LQKENI.

This clone was counted a few times. The rearrangement uses TRBV11-2 and TRBJ2-5, with 9 positions matching TRBD1. After removal of 5 bases from V and 5 bases from J, the junction contained 12 bases not matched to a gene. CDR3 size: 16 residues. The V gene's germline CDR1 is SGHAT and CDR2 FQNNGV. The CDR3 reads CASSRRGQGDQETQYF. In nucleotides, the CDR3 is TGTGCCAGCAGCAGACGGGGACAGGGAGATCAGGAGACCCAGTACTTC.

V usage is TRBV6-6 and J usage is TRBJ1-1; TRBD1 is a possible D gene (5 bases). CDR1 is MNHNY and CDR2 is SVGAGI in the germline V gene (reference sequence). V was shortened by 7 bases and J by 3 bases, with 15 bases between the two germline ends. The CDR3 consists of 14 residues. The CDR3 protein is CASTYLRGDTEAFF. The CDR3 DNA reads as TGTGCCAGCACCTATTTGCGGGGGGACACTGAAGCTTTCTTT.

For this clone: The same CDR3 can be traced to other DNA sequences in this sample. The chain uses TRBV28 and TRBJ1-6; 8 nucleotides line up with TRBD1. In germline, CDR1 is MDHEN, CDR2 SYDVKM. V was clipped by 2 bases and J by 6 bases; unmatched bases: 3. The CDR3 contains 15 residues. The CDR3 spells CASSLRQGLNSPLHF. The CDR3 region has the DNA TGTGCCAGCAGTTTAAGACAGGGGCTTAATTCACCCCTCCACTTT.

This clone was seen a handful of times. The identical CDR3 is also encoded by other nucleotide sequences in the sample. The CDR3 DNA reads as TGTGCCAGCAGTCTCACAGGGAATCAGCCCCAGCATTTT. It specifies CASSLTGNQPQHF. The V call is TRBV28, the J call TRBJ1-5; D perhaps matches TRBD1 (6 bases). CDR3 length: 13 amino acids. The germline V gene has CDR1 MDHEN and CDR2 SYDVKM. The V end lost 5 bases, the J end lost 4 bases, and 9 bases lay between the germline ends.

This clone was seen a few times. This chain links TRBV5-1 with TRBJ2-1; TRBD2 agrees at 11 bases. Per the germline V gene, CDR1 is SGHRS and CDR2 is YFSETQ. This CDR3 spans 17 amino acids. J gave up 0 bases and V 3 bases, and 5 bases lay outside the gene matches. For the CDR3, the DNA is TGCGCCAGCAGCTCTTCTAGCGGGGGGAGCTCCTACAATGAGCAGTTCTTC. Protein: CASSSSSGGSSYNEQFF.

This clone was counted a few times. The chain links TRBV5-4 to TRBJ2-1, with D tentatively TRBD2 (8 bases). Per germline, CDR1 SGHNT and CDR2 YYREEE (reference sequence). V was clipped by 3 bases and J by 0 bases, with 19 bases between them. The CDR3 loop spans 18 amino acids. The CDR3 is CASSYRGGRLFSYNEQFF. The DNA of the CDR3 is TGTGCCAGCAGCTACAGGGGCGGGAGGCTCTTCTCCTACAATGAGCAGTTCTTC.

This clone was counted only a few times. The chain has TRBV5-6 and TRBJ1-2, with D hard to call. The V and J ends lost 0 bases and 5 bases respectively, with 2 bases between them. The length of the CDR3 is 11 residues. In germline, CDR1 is SGHDT, CDR2 YYEEEE. The CDR3 nucleotides read TGTGCCAGCAGCTTGGTATATGGCTACACCTTC. Encoded protein: CASSLVYGYTF.

A few counts support this clone. The J gene is TRBJ1-1, the V gene TRBV30; D gene ambiguous. Germline V lookup: CDR1 GTSNPN, CDR2 SVGIG (reference sequence). The CDR3 runs 14 residues. Trimming removed 2 bases at V and 4 bases at J, with 14 bases between. CDR3 nucleotides: TGTGCCTGGAGTCCCCTCGGGATGGGCACTGAAGCTTTCTTT. It translates to CAWSPLGMGTEAFF.

This clone showed up just a few times. The chain links TRBV5-8 to TRBJ2-7, with 10 bases lining up with TRBD1. Germline values: CDR1 SGHTS, CDR2 YDEGEE. Trimming cost V 4 bases and J 6 bases; bases outside gene matches: 4. This CDR3 has 13 residues. The chain's CDR3 is CASSRGQGGEQYF. The CDR3 DNA reads TGTGCCAGCAGCAGAGGACAGGGGGGCGAGCAGTACTTC. Combining the CDR3 with reference TRBV5-8 and TRBJ2-7 gives the whole variable domain EAGVTQSPTHLIKTRGQQATLRCSPISGHTSVYWYQQALGLGLQFLLWYDEGEERNRGNFPPRFSGRQFPNYSSELNVNALELEDSALYLCASSRGQGGEQYFGPGTRLTVT.

The CDR3 sequence: CSVEVRSYEQYF. The CDR3 DNA reads as TGCAGCGTTGAGGTCAGATCCTACGAGCAGTACTTC. The J gene is TRBJ2-7, the V gene TRBV29-1; D remains unclear. The CDR3 spans 12 residues. Trimming shortened V by 3 bases and J by 1 base, and 7 bases separated the two germline ends. Germline-derived CDR1 and CDR2 are SQVTM and ANQGSEA.

The sample holds a few counts of this clone. The chain combines TRBV7-9 with TRBJ2-3; 10 nucleotides match TRBD2. The V gene's germline CDR1 is SEHNR and CDR2 FQNEAQ (reference sequence). This CDR3 has 18 residues. With V trimmed by 3 bases and J by 0 bases, 9 bases remained unmatched. CDR3 loop: CASSFAGTSAGSTDTQYF. CDR3 nucleotide sequence: TGTGCCAGCAGCTTCGCCGGGACTAGCGCGGGGAGCACAGATACGCAGTATTTT.

This clone has just a few counts. The chain employs TRBV29-1 and TRBJ2-1, with 10 bases fitting TRBD2. The CDR3 is 13 amino acids. J gave up 9 bases and V 4 bases, and 6 bases lay outside the gene matches. The germline gives CDR1 SQVTM, CDR2 ANQGSEA. CDR3 sequence: CSVGASGGGEQFF. DNA of the CDR3: TGCAGCGTTGGGGCTAGCGGGGGCGGTGAGCAGTTCTTC.

For the CDR3, the DNA is TGTGCCAGCTCACCGATAGCGGGAGTGGCGGAGACCCAGTACTTC. Protein product: CASSPIAGVAETQYF. The chain recombines TRBV18 with TRBJ2-5, with TRBD2 matching over 9 bases. The length of the CDR3 is 15 residues. With V trimmed by 3 bases and J by 5 bases, 7 bases remained unmatched. CDR1 and CDR2 from the germline V gene are KGHSH and LQKENI.

J is TRBJ2-7 and V is TRBV5-1; TRBD2 matches 12 bases. The J segment lost 6 bases and the V segment lost 9 bases, leaving 13 bases of the junction unmatched. CDR1 and CDR2 from the germline V gene are SGHRS and YFSETQ. The CDR3 has 15 residues. The CDR3 here is CATLFMTSGSCEQYF. The CDR3 nucleotides are TGCGCCACCCTTTTTATGACTAGCGGGAGTTGCGAGCAGTACTTC.

This clone has more than one count but fewer than ten. This chain connects TRBV18 to TRBJ1-4; 7 bases match TRBD1. Germline CDR1 reads KGHSH; CDR2 reads LQKENI. The CDR3 has 14 amino acids. V trimming: 5 bases; J trimming: 8 bases; junction bases outside the gene matches: 8. The CDR3 DNA is TGTGCCAGCTCATCCCGACAGGGTGAGGAAAAACTGTTTTTT. Translating it yields CASSSRQGEEKLFF.

This rearrangement joins TRBV5-1 to TRBJ2-3, with D maybe TRBD2 (6 bases). Trimming stripped 7 bases from V and 0 bases from J, with 15 bases between. The CDR3 runs 15 residues. The germline gives CDR1 SGHRS, CDR2 YFSETQ. CDR3 region: CASRIVGTSTDTQYF. CDR3 in DNA: TGCGCCAGCCGGATAGTGGGGACTAGCACAGATACGCAGTATTTT.